The 17 T cell receptor beta chains listed next were all sequenced from one sample in a study of spatial heterogeneity in lung cancer. Indicated time point: sample taken at primary tumor resection. The input material, whole RNA from tumor, nontumor lung or frozen PBMC, was sequenced unsorted. TCRdb used MiXCR to reprocess the 5' RACE reads, holding one entry per CDR3 protein. The sample holds 9,500 to 15,000 distinct CDR3 sequences, approximately 6.2% seen once. Material: normal lung tissue next to the tumor, obtained at surgery. The receptor set was obtained from a male donor with early-stage non-small cell lung cancer.

Many counts were recorded for this clonotype. The CDR3: CASNDNRGGKETQYF. The CDR3, as DNA: TGTGCCAGCAATGATAACAGGGGCGGGAAAGAGACCCAGTACTTC. This sequence joins TRBV6-5 and TRBJ2-5; TRBD1 is a possible D gene (7 bases). V lost 7 bases and J 3 bases, leaving 18 bases between the germline ends. Per germline, CDR1 MNHEY and CDR2 SVGAGI. The CDR3 runs to 15 residues.

This clonotype was detected many times. This sequence joins TRBV27 and TRBJ1-3, with a possible D match to TRBD1 (5 bases). The CDR3 has 18 amino acids. Germline CDR1 is MNHEY and CDR2 is SMNVEV (reference sequence). V lost 5 bases and J 0 bases, leaving 20 bases between the germline ends. The CDR3 sequence: CASSRDGWPAGSGNTIYF. Here the CDR3 DNA reads TGTGCCAGCAGTCGGGACGGATGGCCGGCGGGCTCTGGAAACACCATATATTTT.

This clonotype was found many times. The chain uses TRBV19 and TRBJ1-5, with TRBD1 identical over 9 bases. V shed 3 bases and J 1 base; nucleotides not matched to a gene: 4. Germline CDR1 reads LNHDA; CDR2 reads SQIVND (reference sequence). The CDR3 sequence is 16 residues long. This CDR3 is CASSMRTGVSNQPQHF. DNA for the CDR3: TGTGCCAGTAGTATGAGGACAGGGGTGAGCAATCAGCCCCAGCATTTT.

Within the sample, this clonotype is medium-sized (0.01 to 0.1%). V is TRBV12-5 and J is TRBJ2-1; TRBD2 might be the D (5 bases). Trimming stripped 1 base from V and 9 bases from J, with 10 bases between. CDR3 length equals 13 residues. Germline lookup yields CDR1 LGHNT and CDR2 FRNRAP. The CDR3 DNA reads as TGTGCTAGTGGTTTGGGGCTAGCCAGTGAGCAGTTCTTC. Amino acid sequence: CASGLGLASEQFF.

This clonotype was counted many times. The rearrangement uses TRBV27 and TRBJ1-1; TRBD1 agrees at 8 bases. The junction had 12 bases not matched to a gene; V was cut back by 5 bases and J by 1 base. CDR1 MNHEY and CDR2 SMNVEV come from the germline V gene (reference sequence). The CDR3 contains 17 residues. The CDR3 region is CASSPLHYRGENTEAFF. The CDR3 bases are TGTGCCAGCAGTCCCCTCCACTACAGGGGGGAGAACACTGAAGCTTTCTTT.

This clonotype was counted at least ten times. V usage is TRBV20-1 and J usage is TRBJ2-7, with D possibly matching TRBD1 (5 bases). The V gene lost 1 base and the J gene lost 0 bases, with 7 bases spanning the gap. The CDR3 spans 13 residues. Germline V CDR1 and CDR2: DFQATT, SNEGSKA (reference sequence). The CDR3 loop reads CSARGTFSYEQYF. The DNA of the CDR3 is TGCAGTGCTAGAGGGACATTCTCCTACGAGCAGTACTTC.

This clonotype was observed many times. This chain uses TRBV24-1 with TRBJ1-5; possibly TRBD1 for D (5 bases). CDR3 length equals 16 residues. Trimming pared 0 bases from V and 6 bases from J, leaving 14 bases between. Germline CDR1 and CDR2: KGHDR and SFDVKD. CDR3 coding DNA: TGTGCCACCAGTGATTTGAAACCACAGGCGCTTCAGCCCCAGCATTTT. Amino acids: CATSDLKPQALQPQHF.

The V and J genes are TRBV11-2 and TRBJ2-2; 9 nucleotides align to TRBD2. The CDR3 covers 15 residues. Germline-derived CDR1 and CDR2 are SGHAT and FQNNGV. Trimming removed 3 bases from V and 2 bases from J; junction bases left unmatched: 1. CDR3 loop: CASSLGTSNTGELFF. CDR3 DNA: TGTGCCAGCAGCTTGGGGACTAGCAACACCGGGGAGCTGTTTTTT.

The rearrangement joins TRBV24-1 to TRBJ2-1, with 8 bases identical to TRBD1. The ends lost 3 bases at V and 3 bases at J; junction bases unmatched: 3. The length of the CDR3 is 15 residues. Germline values: CDR1 KGHDR, CDR2 SFDVKD. The CDR3 is CATSDDRGNYNEQFF. The CDR3 region has the DNA TGTGCCACCAGTGATGACAGGGGAAACTACAATGAGCAGTTCTTC.

This clonotype was seen repeatedly, ten times or more. The chain carries TRBV7-7 and TRBJ1-3; D is unresolved. The CDR3 has 15 amino acids. Per the germline V gene, CDR1 is SSHAT and CDR2 is FNYEAQ (reference sequence). V lost 1 base and J lost 3, with 10 bases in between. CDR3 bases: TGTGCCAGCAGCTTAGGACCGGCGCTTGGAAACACCATATATTTT. Its protein product is CASSLGPALGNTIYF. Complete variable domain (other parts from reference TRBV7-7 and TRBJ1-3): GAGVSQSPRYKVTKRGQDVTLRCDPISSHATLYWYQQALGQGPEFLTYFNYEAQPDKSGLPSDRFSAERPEGSISTLTIQRTEQRDSAMYRCASSLGPALGNTIYFGEGSWLTVV.

This clonotype has a count of ten or more. V gene TRBV6-5 combines with J gene TRBJ2-7, with D uncertain. V lost 2 bases, J lost 6 bases, and 11 bases lay in between. Germline CDR1 reads MNHEY; CDR2 reads SVGAGI. The CDR3 contains 13 residues. CDR3 protein: CASSYRAFSEQYF. DNA of the CDR3: TGTGCCAGCAGTTACCGTGCGTTCTCCGAGCAGTACTTC.

This clonotype was seen at least ten times. This chain links TRBV9 with TRBJ2-7; D gene uncertain. CDR1 is SGDLS, CDR2 YYNGEE, per germline. The CDR3 length is 15 residues. V lost 5 bases and J 12 bases, leaving 27 bases between the germline ends. CDR3 DNA sequence: TGTGCCAGCAGTGACCCTCCCCCTTGGACCAGAAAGGGGTACTTC. Protein: CASSDPPPWTRKGYF.

There are many counts of this clonotype. The gene calls are TRBV28 and TRBJ1-1; D is perhaps TRBD1 (6 bases). This CDR3 has 15 amino acids. With 8 bases removed from V and 3 bases from J, the gap between germline ends came to 19 bases. Germline V gene sequence: CDR1 MDHEN, CDR2 SYDVKM. The CDR3 spells CASAPLGGRDTEAFF. The CDR3 coding sequence is TGTGCCAGCGCCCCCCTCGGGGGGCGAGACACTGAAGCTTTCTTT.

This clonotype was detected many times. The rearrangement links TRBV24-1 to TRBJ2-5; TRBD2 matches at 8 bases. CDR3 size: 13 residues. The V and J ends lost 9 bases and 3 bases, in that order; junction bases with no gene match: 5. In germline, CDR1 is KGHDR, CDR2 SFDVKD. This CDR3 is CATGPAGEETQYF. The CDR3 coding sequence is TGTGCCACCGGGCCAGCGGGAGAAGAGACCCAGTACTTC.

V gene TRBV3-1 combines with J gene TRBJ2-6; D call uncertain. This CDR3 contains 15 residues. The germline CDR1 and CDR2 sequences are LGHDT and YNNKEL (reference sequence). The germline V and J ends were trimmed by 3 bases and 1 base, with 7 bases remaining between them. The CDR3: CASSHRGSGANVLTF. The CDR3 coding sequence is TGTGCCAGCAGCCACCGCGGATCTGGGGCCAACGTCCTGACTTTC.

This clonotype has ten or more counts. The chain combines TRBV11-3 with TRBJ2-2; D not resolved. The CDR3 is made up of 16 amino acids. The germline V gene encodes CDR1 SGHNT and CDR2 YENEEA. V gave up 2 bases and J gave up 1 base, with 11 bases separating them. The CDR3 DNA reads as TGTGCCAGCAGCTTATTTGTAGACGTGAACACCGGGGAGCTGTTTTTT. Translated: CASSLFVDVNTGELFF. Looking up the rest from reference TRBV11-3 and TRBJ2-2 gives the full variable domain: EAGVVQSPRYKIIEKKQPVAFWCNPISGHNTLYWYLQNLGQGPELLIRYENEEAVDDSQLPKDRFSAERLKGVDSTLKIQPAELGDSAVYLCASSLFVDVNTGELFFGEGSRLTVL.

The sample holds many counts of this clonotype. The genes are TRBV6-5 and TRBJ2-2, with TRBD2 identical over 15 bases. CDR1 is MNHEY and CDR2 is SVGAGI in the germline V gene. Trimming at V came to 6 bases and at J to 8 bases, leaving 4 bases not matched to a gene. This CDR3 contains 15 residues. The CDR3 loop reads CASSGLAGGLGELFF. In DNA, the CDR3 is TGTGCCAGCAGCGGACTAGCGGGAGGGTTGGGGGAGCTGTTTTTT.